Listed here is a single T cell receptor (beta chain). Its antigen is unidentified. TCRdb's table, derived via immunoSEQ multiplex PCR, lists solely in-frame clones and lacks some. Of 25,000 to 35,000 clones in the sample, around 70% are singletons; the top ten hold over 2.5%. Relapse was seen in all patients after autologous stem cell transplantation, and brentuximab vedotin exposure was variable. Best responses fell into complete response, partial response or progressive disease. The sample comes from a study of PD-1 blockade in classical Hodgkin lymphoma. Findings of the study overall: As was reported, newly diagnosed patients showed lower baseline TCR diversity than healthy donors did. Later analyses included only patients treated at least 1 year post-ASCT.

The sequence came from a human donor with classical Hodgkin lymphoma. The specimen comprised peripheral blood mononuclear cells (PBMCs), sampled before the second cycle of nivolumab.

CDR3 bases: TGTGCCTGGAGGGATGTGAGGACAGGTCAATCACCCCTCCACTTT. This codes for CAWRDVRTGQSPLHF. This sequence joins TRBV30 and TRBJ1-6; 7 positions agree with TRBD1. Trimming removed 3 bases from V and 10 bases from J; junction bases left unmatched: 12. The CDR3 sequence is 15 residues long. Germline assignment: CDR1 GTSNPN and CDR2 SVGIG (reference sequence).